What follows describes a single TCR beta chain. Its antigen remains unidentified. This CDR3 has 14 residues. Trimming shortened V by 0 bases and J by 8 bases, and 13 bases separated the two germline ends. The germline gives CDR1 SEHNR, CDR2 FQNEAQ (reference sequence). The sample originates from a study of OX40 agonist ivuxolimab in advanced cancers. General study points: No determination was made of the antigen specificity of the expanded peripheral T cells.

Here immunoSEQ multiplex PCR was the method, and the copy in TCRdb shows in-frame clones only, minus some. This table has 95,000 to 100,000 clones, around 80% appearing once. Source: CD4+ or CD8+ T cells sorted from blood, taken in a trial of the OX40 agonist ivuxolimab. The chain is built from TRBV7-9 and TRBJ1-1, with a possible D match to TRBD1 (6 bases). This TCR came from an adult with an advanced solid tumor such as melanoma, head and neck, liver or kidney cancer. CDR3 sequence (DNA): TGTGCCAGCAGCTTAGCCGGGACGGGGGCCGAAGCTTTCTTT. Its translation: CASSLAGTGAEAFF.